The 5 T cell receptor beta chains presented below share a single source sample, sequenced in a study of T cells after yellow fever vaccination. In TCRdb, the 5' RACE reads were re-called with MiXCR into one record per CDR3 protein. This table has about 630,000 distinct CDR3 sequences, 9% to 15% appearing once. The sample in question was PBMCs, obtained on the day of the yellow fever booster vaccination. Receptor source: a man aged 30 to 39 who received the YFV17D yellow fever vaccine.

This chain links TRBV7-8 with TRBJ2-1; 11 nucleotides agree with TRBD2. The CDR3 totals 15 residues. Germline CDR1 is SGHVS and CDR2 is FQNEAQ. V dropped 5 bases and J dropped 9; count of bases not matched to a gene: 9. The CDR3 DNA reads as TGTGCCAGCAGCGCCTTACTAGCGGGAGTGTTTGAGCAGTTCTTC. Translation: CASSALLAGVFEQFF.

There are a few counts of this clonotype. V gene TRBV20-1 combines with J gene TRBJ1-4; no reliable D call. V was clipped by 6 bases and J by 3 bases, with 14 bases between them. Germline values: CDR1 DFQATT, CDR2 SNEGSKA (reference sequence). The CDR3 runs 14 residues. CDR3 protein: CSAPPATPNEKLFF. The CDR3 DNA is TGCAGTGCCCCCCCCGCAACCCCTAATGAAAAACTGTTTTTT.

The J gene is TRBJ2-1, the V gene TRBV7-2; 10 positions agree with TRBD2. The CDR3 consists of 16 residues. Germline assignment: CDR1 SGHTA and CDR2 FQGNSA. V shed 0 bases, J shed 7 bases, and the junction held 6 bases outside the gene matches. As DNA, the CDR3 is TGTGCCAGCAGCTTAGCGACTCTAGCGGGAGTTAATGAGCAGTTCTTC. Its protein is CASSLATLAGVNEQFF.

The chain employs TRBV9 and TRBJ2-7, with 11 bases lining up with TRBD1. The junction had 9 bases not matched to a gene; V was cut back by 4 bases and J by 3 bases. The CDR3 consists of 16 residues. Germline V lookup: CDR1 SGDLS, CDR2 YYNGEE. The CDR3 sequence is CASSPRPGTGGYEQYF. As DNA, the CDR3 is TGTGCCAGCAGCCCCCGGCCCGGGACAGGGGGCTACGAGCAGTACTTC.

This clonotype appeared a few times. The chain joins TRBV6-1 to TRBJ2-5; the D gene could be TRBD1 or TRBD2 (5 bases each). The CDR3 has 16 residues. Germline V gives CDR1 MNHNS, CDR2 SASEGT. V shed 0 bases and J shed 5 bases, with 16 bases lying between them. The CDR3 bases are TGTGCCAGCAGTGAAGCGCTTCTTCGGGGCGGGGAGACCCAGTACTTC. This translates into CASSEALLRGGETQYF.